The next 14 T cell receptor beta chains were all read from a single sample in a study of blood T cell repertoires in COVID-19. TCRdb's table, derived via immunoSEQ multiplex PCR, lists solely in-frame clones and lacks some. The table has 200,000 to 250,000 clones, around 86% seen once. The sample consisted of PBMCs or T cells enriched from blood (not recorded which). These TCRs come from a middle-aged woman with acute COVID-19.

J is TRBJ1-1 and V is TRBV5-1; 8 bases match TRBD1. V lost 0 bases and J lost 1; bases outside the gene matches: 14. Germline CDR1 and CDR2: SGHRS and YFSETQ. The CDR3 runs 19 residues. Written as DNA, the CDR3 is TGCGCCAGCAGCTTGGTGGGTAGAGGACAGGGTAAAGAGAACACTGAAGCTTTCTTT. Its translation: CASSLVGRGQGKENTEAFF.

The chain carries TRBV7-2 and TRBJ1-2; the match to TRBD1 covers 11 bases. The germline V gene has CDR1 SGHTA and CDR2 FQGNSA. The CDR3 totals 14 residues. With 5 bases clipped from V and 6 bases from J, the junction kept 5 bases outside the gene matches. CDR3 in DNA: TGTGCCAGCAGCCCGGACAGGGGGCGAGATGGCTACACCTTC. It specifies CASSPDRGRDGYTF.

The chain combines TRBV6-5 with TRBJ2-7; 7 bases fit TRBD1. The length of the CDR3 is 11 residues. V gave up 5 bases and J gave up 5 bases; unmatched junction bases: 0. The germline V gene has CDR1 MNHEY and CDR2 SVGAGI. In DNA form, the CDR3 reads TGTGCCAGCAGTACAGGGGACGAGCAGTACTTC. As protein: CASSTGDEQYF.

The chain couples TRBV5-6 to TRBJ1-6; possibly TRBD1 for D (5 bases). Germline CDR1 reads SGHDT; CDR2 reads YYEEEE. The length of the CDR3 is 15 residues. The germline V and J ends were trimmed by 3 bases and 9 bases, with 16 bases remaining between them. The CDR3 reads CASSSLQVFSSPLHF. The CDR3 DNA sequence: TGTGCCAGCAGCTCGCTACAGGTGTTTAGTTCACCCCTCCACTTT.

The chain carries TRBV5-1 and TRBJ1-2; TRBD1 might be the D (5 bases). Germline-derived CDR1 and CDR2 are SGHRS and YFSETQ. This CDR3 spans 15 amino acids. Trimming cost V 0 bases and J 4 bases, with 13 bases left between them. The CDR3 DNA sequence: TGCGCCAGCAGCTTGGAGGAGGGTAGGGGCTATGGCTACACCTTC. It is translated as CASSLEEGRGYGYTF. The full variable domain, its missing parts supplied by reference TRBV5-1 and TRBJ1-2, is KAGVTQTPRYLIKTRGQQVTLSCSPISGHRSVSWYQQTPGQGLQFLFEYFSETQRNKGNFPGRFSGRQFSNSRSEMNVSTLELGDSALYLCASSLEEGRGYGYTFGSGTRLTVV.

This chain connects TRBV7-9 to TRBJ1-2; 12 bases match TRBD1. Losses at the gene ends were 5 bases for V and 3 bases for J; bases not matched to a gene: 10. This CDR3 has 17 amino acids. Germline values: CDR1 SEHNR, CDR2 FQNEAQ (reference sequence). As DNA, the CDR3 is TGTGCCAGCAGCGAATACTCGGGACAGGGGGCTGACTATGGCTACACCTTC. Its protein is CASSEYSGQGADYGYTF.

The rearrangement uses TRBV5-1 and TRBJ2-5; D call uncertain. The ends were cut back, 0 bases at V and 2 bases at J, with 14 bases in the middle. The germline CDR1 and CDR2 sequences are SGHRS and YFSETQ. The CDR3 runs 16 residues. In nucleotides, the CDR3 is TGCGCCAGCAGCTTGGCGGCAGGATTAGGTCAAGAGACCCAGTACTTC. This sequence encodes CASSLAAGLGQETQYF.

The chain employs TRBV7-9 and TRBJ1-3; 8 bases align to TRBD1. The CDR3 is made up of 17 amino acids. Germline loops: CDR1 SEHNR, CDR2 FQNEAQ (reference sequence). The J segment lost 2 bases and the V segment lost 5 bases, leaving 11 bases of the junction unmatched. CDR3 loop: CASSRGVGQGTGNTIYF. The CDR3 DNA follows: TGTGCCAGCAGCCGAGGCGTAGGACAGGGAACTGGAAACACCATATATTTT.

This clone showed up many times. The J gene is TRBJ2-3, the V gene TRBV5-1; 7 bases fit TRBD2. Germline CDR1 SGHRS, CDR2 YFSETQ. CDR3 length: 20 residues. The junction had 22 bases not matched to a gene; V was cut back by 6 bases and J by 0 bases. The CDR3 protein is CASNHNGAGEYPISTDTQYF. The CDR3 DNA is TGCGCCAGCAATCACAATGGGGCGGGGGAGTACCCAATTAGCACAGATACGCAGTATTTT.

The chain has TRBV27 and TRBJ1-1, with TRBD1 identical over 9 bases. Germline V CDR1 and CDR2: MNHEY, SMNVEV (reference sequence). Trimming took 4 bases from V and 1 from J; bases not matched to a gene: 7. The CDR3 spans 16 residues. The DNA of the CDR3 is TGTGCCAGCAGTTCGTCTGCGGGACAGGGGAACACTGAAGCTTTCTTT. It is translated as CASSSSAGQGNTEAFF.

The chain carries TRBV6-6 and TRBJ2-3, with 7 bases fitting TRBD2. Germline loops: CDR1 MNHNY, CDR2 SVGAGI (reference sequence). V was pared by 8 bases and J by 3 bases, with 5 bases of the junction left unmatched. This CDR3 is built from 13 residues. CDR3 DNA sequence: TGTGCCAGCCGGACTAGTGGAACAGATACGCAGTATTTT. Residues: CASRTSGTDTQYF.

The chain has TRBV19 and TRBJ1-1, with TRBD1 matching 8 bases. Trimming cost V 9 bases and J 2 bases; bases outside gene matches: 5. The CDR3 consists of 13 residues. Looked up from germline, CDR1 is LNHDA and CDR2 is SQIVND (reference sequence). CDR3 in DNA: TGTGCCAGCCTCGGACAGGGCAACACTGAAGCTTTCTTT. Residues: CASLGQGNTEAFF.

This clone came up once. The chain joins TRBV25-1 to TRBJ1-4; possible D gene TRBD1, 6 bases. Trimming took 4 bases from V and 2 from J, leaving 11 bases between them. CDR1 is MGHDK and CDR2 is SYGVNS in the germline V gene. The CDR3 is 15 residues long. The CDR3 coding sequence is TGTGCCAGCAGTGCCACAGGGATTACTAATGAAAAACTGTTTTTT. Its translation: CASSATGITNEKLFF.

The chain joins TRBV19 to TRBJ2-3; 10 bases map to TRBD2. The CDR3 contains 14 residues. Germline V CDR1 and CDR2: LNHDA, SQIVND (reference sequence). Trimming took 4 bases from V and 3 from J; bases not matched to a gene: 1. The CDR3 is CASSRTSGTDTQYF. The CDR3 DNA is TGTGCCAGTAGTAGGACTAGCGGTACAGATACGCAGTATTTT.